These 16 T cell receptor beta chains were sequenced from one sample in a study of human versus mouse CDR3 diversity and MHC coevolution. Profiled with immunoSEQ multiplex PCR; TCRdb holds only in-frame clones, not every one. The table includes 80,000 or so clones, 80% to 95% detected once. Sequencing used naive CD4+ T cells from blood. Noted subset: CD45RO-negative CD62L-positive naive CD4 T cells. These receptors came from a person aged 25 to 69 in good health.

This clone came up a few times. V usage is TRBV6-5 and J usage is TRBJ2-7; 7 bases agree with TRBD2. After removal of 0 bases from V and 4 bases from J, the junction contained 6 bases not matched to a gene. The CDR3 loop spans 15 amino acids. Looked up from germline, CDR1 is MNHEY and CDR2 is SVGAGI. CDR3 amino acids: CASSYSTAGRYEQYF. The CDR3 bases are TGTGCCAGCAGTTACTCGACAGCGGGGAGATACGAGCAGTACTTC.

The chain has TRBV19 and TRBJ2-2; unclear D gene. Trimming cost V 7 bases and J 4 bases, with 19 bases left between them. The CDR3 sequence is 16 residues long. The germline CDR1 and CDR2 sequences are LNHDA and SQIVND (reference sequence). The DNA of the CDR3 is TGTGCCAGTACCCCCCCCTCTAGTGGAAGCACCGGGGAGCTGTTTTTT. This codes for CASTPPSSGSTGELFF. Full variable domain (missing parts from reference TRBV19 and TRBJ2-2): DGGITQSPKYLFRKEGQNVTLSCEQNLNHDAMYWYRQDPGQGLRLIYYSQIVNDFQKGDIAEGYSVSREKKESFPLTVTSAQKNPTAFYLCASTPPSSGSTGELFFGEGSRLTVL.

Here the CDR3 reads CASSFEQGASYEQYF. For the CDR3, the DNA is TGCGCCAGCAGCTTCGAACAGGGGGCATCCTACGAGCAGTACTTC. The J gene is TRBJ2-7, the V gene TRBV5-1, with 9 positions matching TRBD1. In germline, CDR1 is SGHRS, CDR2 YFSETQ. J gave up 1 base and V 2 bases, and 4 bases lay outside the gene matches. The CDR3 contains 15 residues.

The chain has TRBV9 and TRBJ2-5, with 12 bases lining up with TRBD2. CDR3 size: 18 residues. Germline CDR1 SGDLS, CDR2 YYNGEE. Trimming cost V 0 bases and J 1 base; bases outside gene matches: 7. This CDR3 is CASSVVASGGGTQETQYF. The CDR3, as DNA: TGTGCCAGCAGCGTAGTTGCTAGCGGGGGGGGGACCCAAGAGACCCAGTACTTC.

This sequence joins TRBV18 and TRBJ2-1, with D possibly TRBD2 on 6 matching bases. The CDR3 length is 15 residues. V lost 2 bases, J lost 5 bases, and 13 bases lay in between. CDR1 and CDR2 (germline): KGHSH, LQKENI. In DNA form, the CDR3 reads TGTGCCAGCTCACCATCGGGTCTAGCGAACAATGAGCAGTTCTTC. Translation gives CASSPSGLANNEQFF.

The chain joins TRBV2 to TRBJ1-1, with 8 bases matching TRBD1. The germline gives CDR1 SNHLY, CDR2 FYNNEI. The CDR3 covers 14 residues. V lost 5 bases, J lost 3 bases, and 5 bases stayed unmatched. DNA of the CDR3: TGTGCCAGCAGTCAGGGGGCGCGGGACACTGAAGCTTTCTTT. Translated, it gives CASSQGARDTEAFF.

The CDR3 DNA is TGTGCCAGCAGTCAGAACAGGGGATTGGGGTATGGCTACACCTTC. This codes for CASSQNRGLGYGYTF. The rearrangement uses TRBV6-5 and TRBJ1-2; TRBD1 matches at 7 bases. The junction had 11 bases not matched to a gene; V was cut back by 5 bases and J by 5 bases. CDR3 length: 15 amino acids. Per the germline V gene, CDR1 is MNHEY and CDR2 is SVGAGI.

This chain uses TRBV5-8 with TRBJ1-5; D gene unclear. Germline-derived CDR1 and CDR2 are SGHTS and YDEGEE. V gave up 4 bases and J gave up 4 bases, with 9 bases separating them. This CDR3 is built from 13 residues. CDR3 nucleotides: TGTGCCAGCAGCAGCGCGAGGAATCAGCCCCAGCATTTT. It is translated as CASSSARNQPQHF.

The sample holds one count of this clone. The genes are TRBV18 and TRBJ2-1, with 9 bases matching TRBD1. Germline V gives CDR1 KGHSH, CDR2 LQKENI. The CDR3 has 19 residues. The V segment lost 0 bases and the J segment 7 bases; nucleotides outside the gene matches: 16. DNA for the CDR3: TGTGCCAGCTCACCACCGAAGGGACAGGGTTGGGGTGACTGGAATGAGCAGTTCTTC. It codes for CASSPPKGQGWGDWNEQFF.

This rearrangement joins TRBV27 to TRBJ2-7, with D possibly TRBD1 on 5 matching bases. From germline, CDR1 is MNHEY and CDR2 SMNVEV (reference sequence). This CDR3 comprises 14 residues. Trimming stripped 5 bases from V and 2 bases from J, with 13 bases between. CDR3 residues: CASSLDRDTYEQYF. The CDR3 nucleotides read TGTGCCAGCAGTCTAGACAGAGATACCTACGAGCAGTACTTC.

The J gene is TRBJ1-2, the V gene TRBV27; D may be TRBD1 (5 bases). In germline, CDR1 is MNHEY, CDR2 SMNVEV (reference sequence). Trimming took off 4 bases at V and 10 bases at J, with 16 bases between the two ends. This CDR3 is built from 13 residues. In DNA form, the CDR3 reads TGTGCCAGCAGTTCCTGGGGGGGAGATGACTACACCTTC. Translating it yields CASSSWGGDDYTF.

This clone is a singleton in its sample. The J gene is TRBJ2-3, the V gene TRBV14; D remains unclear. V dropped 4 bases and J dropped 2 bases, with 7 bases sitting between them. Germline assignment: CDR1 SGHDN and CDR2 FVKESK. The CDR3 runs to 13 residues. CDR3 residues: CASSPHITDTQYF. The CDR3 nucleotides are TGTGCCAGCAGCCCTCACATCACAGATACGCAGTATTTT.

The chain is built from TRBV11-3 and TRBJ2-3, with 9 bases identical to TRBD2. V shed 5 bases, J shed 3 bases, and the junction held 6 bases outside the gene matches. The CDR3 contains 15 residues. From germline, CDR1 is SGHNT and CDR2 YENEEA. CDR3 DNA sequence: TGTGCCAGCAGCCCCAATAGCGGGAGTACAGATACGCAGTATTTT. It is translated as CASSPNSGSTDTQYF.

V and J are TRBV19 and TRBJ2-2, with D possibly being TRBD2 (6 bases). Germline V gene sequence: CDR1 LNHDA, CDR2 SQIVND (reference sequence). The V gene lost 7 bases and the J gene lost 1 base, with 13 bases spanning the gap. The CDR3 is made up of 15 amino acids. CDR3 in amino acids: CASMPGELNTGELFF. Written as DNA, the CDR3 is TGTGCCAGTATGCCGGGGGAATTGAACACCGGGGAGCTGTTTTTT. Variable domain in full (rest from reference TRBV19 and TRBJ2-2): DGGITQSPKYLFRKEGQNVTLSCEQNLNHDAMYWYRQDPGQGLRLIYYSQIVNDFQKGDIAEGYSVSREKKESFPLTVTSAQKNPTAFYLCASMPGELNTGELFFGEGSRLTVL.

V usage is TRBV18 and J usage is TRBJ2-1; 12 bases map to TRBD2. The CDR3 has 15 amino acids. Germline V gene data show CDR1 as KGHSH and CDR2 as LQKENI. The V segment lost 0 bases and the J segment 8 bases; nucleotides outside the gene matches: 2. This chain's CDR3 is CASSPPSSGGDEQFF. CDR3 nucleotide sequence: TGTGCCAGCTCACCACCGTCTAGCGGGGGGGATGAGCAGTTCTTC.

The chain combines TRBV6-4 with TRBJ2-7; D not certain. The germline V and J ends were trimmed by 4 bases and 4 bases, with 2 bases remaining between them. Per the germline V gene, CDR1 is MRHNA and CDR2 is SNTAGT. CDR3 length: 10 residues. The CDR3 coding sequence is TGTGCCAGCAGTGCTTACGAGCAGTACTTC. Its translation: CASSAYEQYF.